This T cell receptor beta chain was sequenced in a study of blood T cells in healthy people across ages. The CDR3 is 14 residues long. Germline-derived CDR1 and CDR2 are MNHEY and SMNVEV (reference sequence). V shed 3 bases and J 2 bases; nucleotides not matched to a gene: 4. Notes on the study in general: Significant beta diversity loss was already apparent by age approximately 40, declining roughly linearly.

Comments on this clonotype: No antigen is known for it.

Peripheral blood was drawn, roughly 10 milliliters per donor. PBMCs were isolated at a quantity of at least 7 million per sample. Together with a sample-barcoded 5' primer, a J-beta primer mix was included in a second PCR lasting about 7 to 11 cycles. Every sample returned 2.5 million or more CDR3-containing paired-end reads. A single record per CDR3 protein comes from TCRdb applying MiXCR to the 5' RACE reads. This repertoire shows 1.5 million to 2 million distinct CDR3 sequences, over 25% found once; its top ten account for 7.7%. This sequence originates from a woman in her twenties or thirties in good health. The V call is TRBV27, the J call TRBJ2-7; 7 positions match TRBD1. Sequencing was carried out using blood. The CDR3 DNA reads as TGTGCCAGCAGTTTTTGGGACAGTACCTACGAGCAGTACTTC. It is translated as CASSFWDSTYEQYF.